This TCR beta chain was observed in a study of blood T cell repertoires in COVID-19. Across the study: Donors in the United States, Italy and Spain gave samples during acute or convalescent COVID-19.

Authors' data handling: The authors estimated nucleated cell counts from reference gene primer amplification. Here immunoSEQ multiplex PCR was the method, and the copy in TCRdb shows in-frame clones only, minus some. V and J calls plus clone size are reproduced from that table; the DNA served to infer D and trimming. Here the sample spans 160,000 or so clones, about 77% being singletons. CDR3 size: 13 residues. Germline V gene sequence: CDR1 SQVTM, CDR2 ANQGSEA. V was clipped by 7 bases and J by 5 bases, with 15 bases between them. The clonotype comes from a woman aged 80 or older with acute or convalescent COVID-19. J is TRBJ1-5 and V is TRBV29-1; D might be TRBD1 (5 bases). Sequenced sample: peripheral blood. The CDR3 nucleotides read TGCAGCGCGACAGTTCAGAGGGATCAGCCCCAGCATTTT. Amino acid sequence: CSATVQRDQPQHF.